This T cell receptor (beta chain) originates from a study of technical replicates of blood from a handful of donors (dated by TCRdb to about 2017). Including the terminal cysteine and phenylalanine, the CDR3 comprises 13 residues. Only the CDR3 DNA stays, 39 bases, in frame from base 1. Taken from the germline V gene (reference sequence), the CDR1 and CDR2 loops are SEHNR and FQNEAQ. The germline V end is reduced by 6 bases and the J end by 7 bases; junction bases left unmatched: 7. Note on this clone: It lacks a known antigen. One base away there is no much larger clone; base qualities are not given.

Receptor libraries were prepared by the immunoSEQ multiplex PCR assay. TCRdb mirrors the immuneACCESS table, restricted to in-frame sequences. Some clones are absent from its copies; in checked studies, under half trace to an unresolved V gene, and the reason for the others is unknown. The sample has 65,000 to 95,000 clones on record, about 90% of them singletons. Under 0.3% of the sample rests with the top ten. The receptor's source is a human donor in good health. The chain is assembled from TRBV7-9 and TRBJ2-7, and TRBD1 aligns with 9 junction nucleotides. Sequences were obtained from T cells isolated from PBMCs. CDR3 loop: CASRGTGFGEQYF. The DNA sequence follows: TGTGCCAGCAGAGGGACAGGGTTCGGAGAGCAGTACTTC.